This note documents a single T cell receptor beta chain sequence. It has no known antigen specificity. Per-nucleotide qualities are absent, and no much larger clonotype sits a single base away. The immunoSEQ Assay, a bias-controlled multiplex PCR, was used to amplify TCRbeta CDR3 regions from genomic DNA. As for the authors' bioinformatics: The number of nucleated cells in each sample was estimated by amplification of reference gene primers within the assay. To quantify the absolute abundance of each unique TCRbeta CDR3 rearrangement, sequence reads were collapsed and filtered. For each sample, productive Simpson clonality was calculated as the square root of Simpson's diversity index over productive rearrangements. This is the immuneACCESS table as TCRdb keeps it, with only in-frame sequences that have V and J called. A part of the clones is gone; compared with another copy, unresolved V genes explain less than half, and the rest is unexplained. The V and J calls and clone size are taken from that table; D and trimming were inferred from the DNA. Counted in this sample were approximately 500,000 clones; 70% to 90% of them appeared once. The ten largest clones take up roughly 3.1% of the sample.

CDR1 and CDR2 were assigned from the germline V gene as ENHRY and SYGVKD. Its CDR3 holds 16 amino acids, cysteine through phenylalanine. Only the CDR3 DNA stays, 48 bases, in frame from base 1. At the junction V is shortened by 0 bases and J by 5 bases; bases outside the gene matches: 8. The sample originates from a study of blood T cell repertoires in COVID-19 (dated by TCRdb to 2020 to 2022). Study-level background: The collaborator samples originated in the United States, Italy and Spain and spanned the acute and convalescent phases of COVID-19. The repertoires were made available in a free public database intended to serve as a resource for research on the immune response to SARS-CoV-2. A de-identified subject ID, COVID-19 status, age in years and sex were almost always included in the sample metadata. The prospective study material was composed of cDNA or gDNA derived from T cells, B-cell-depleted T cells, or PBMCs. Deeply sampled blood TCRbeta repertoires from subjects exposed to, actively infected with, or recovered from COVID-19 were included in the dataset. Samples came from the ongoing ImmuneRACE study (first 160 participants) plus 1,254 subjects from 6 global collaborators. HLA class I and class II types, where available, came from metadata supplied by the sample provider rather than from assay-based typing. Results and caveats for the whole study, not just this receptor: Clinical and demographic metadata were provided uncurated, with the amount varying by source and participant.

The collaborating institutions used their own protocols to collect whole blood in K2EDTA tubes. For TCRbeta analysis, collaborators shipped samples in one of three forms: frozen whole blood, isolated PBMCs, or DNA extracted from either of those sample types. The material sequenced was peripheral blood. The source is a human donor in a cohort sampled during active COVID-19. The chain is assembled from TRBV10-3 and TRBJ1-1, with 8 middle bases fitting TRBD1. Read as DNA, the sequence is TGTGCCATCAGTGAGTCCTTTGACAGGGGACGAACTGAAGCTTTCTTT. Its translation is CAISESFDRGRTEAFF.